The entry that follows covers one T cell receptor beta chain sequence. Using immunoSEQ multiplex PCR, the repertoire was profiled, and TCRdb retains in-frame clones only, with some absent. Of 50,000 or so clones detected, roughly four fifths appear once; the ten largest clones hold about 1.5%. The data were obtained in a study of memory CD4+ T cells and cytomegalovirus serostatus. Study context: Donors were healthy Belgian adults, 10 or so CMV seropositive and 24 seronegative.

Single viable CD3+CD4+CD8-CD45RO+ cells were sorted as the memory CD4+ T cells. Donors' CMV status reflects serum IgG against pp150, pp28, p38, p52. The CDR3 has 14 residues. V was clipped by 4 bases and J by 6 bases; unmatched bases: 8. CDR1 is KGHSH, CDR2 LQKENI, per germline. This TCR came from an adult in good health and CMV-seronegative. The V gene is TRBV18, the J gene TRBJ1-1; 7 nucleotides agree with TRBD1. Sequences were obtained from memory CD4+ T cells from blood. The CDR3: CASSLKTGSPEAFF. The CDR3 DNA reads as TGTGCCAGCTCACTCAAGACAGGGTCCCCTGAAGCTTTCTTT.